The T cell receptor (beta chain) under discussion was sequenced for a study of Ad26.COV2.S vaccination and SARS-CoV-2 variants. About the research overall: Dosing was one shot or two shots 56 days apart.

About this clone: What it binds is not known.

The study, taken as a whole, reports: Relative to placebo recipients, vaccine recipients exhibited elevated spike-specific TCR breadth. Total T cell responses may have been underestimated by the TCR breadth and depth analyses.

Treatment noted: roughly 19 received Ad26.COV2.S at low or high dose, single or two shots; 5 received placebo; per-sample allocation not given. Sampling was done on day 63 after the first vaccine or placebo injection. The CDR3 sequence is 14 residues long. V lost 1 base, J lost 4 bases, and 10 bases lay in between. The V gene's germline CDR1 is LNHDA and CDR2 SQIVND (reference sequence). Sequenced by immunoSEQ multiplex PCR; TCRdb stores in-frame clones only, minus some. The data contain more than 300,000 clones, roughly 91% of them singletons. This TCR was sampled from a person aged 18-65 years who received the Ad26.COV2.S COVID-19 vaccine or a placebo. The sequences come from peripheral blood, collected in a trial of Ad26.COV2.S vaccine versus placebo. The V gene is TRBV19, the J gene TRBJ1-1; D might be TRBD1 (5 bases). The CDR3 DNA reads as TGTGCCAGTAGTATAGGGATTAGGGGCACTGAAGCTTTCTTT. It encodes CASSIGIRGTEAFF.